Described below is a single T cell receptor beta chain sequence and its context. Sample-barcoded 5' priming and a J-beta primer mix drove a second PCR of about 6 to 12 cycles. TCRdb independently ran MiXCR on the 5' RACE reads; one entry per CDR3 protein. The repertoire consists of fewer than 2 million distinct CDR3 sequences, with roughly two fifths occurring once and the leading ten covering under 30%. The sample is drawn from a study of blood T cells in healthy people across ages. Trimming removed 3 bases from V and 2 bases from J, with 11 bases in between. This CDR3 comprises 15 residues. The receptor comes from a human donor in good health. The rearrangement uses TRBV12-3 or TRBV12-4 and TRBJ1-5; the D gene is possibly TRBD1 (6 bases). The sequencing sample was made of blood. In DNA form, the CDR3 reads TGTGCCAGCAGTTTGGGGCACAGGGGCAATCAGCCCCAGCATTTT. This gives the protein CASSLGHRGNQPQHF.